Given below is one TCR beta chain in context. The CDR3 sequence is 15 residues long. V was clipped by 3 bases and J by 7 bases; unmatched bases: 5. Germline V gene sequence: CDR1 SGHNT, CDR2 YYREEE (reference sequence). This record comes from a study of cytomegalovirus exposure and HLA in healthy donors. The PCR had 60 Vbeta and 13 Jbeta primers. Here immunoSEQ multiplex PCR was the method, and the copy in TCRdb shows in-frame clones only, minus some. The table records roughly 120,000 clones, around 80% of them present only once. V is TRBV5-4 and J is TRBJ2-1; 12 positions agree with TRBD2. The specimen was PBMCs. This TCR derives from a woman younger than 45 in good health and CMV-seronegative. The CDR3 protein is CASSYLAGGRNEQFF. CDR3 coding DNA: TGTGCCAGCAGCTATCTAGCGGGGGGGCGAAATGAGCAGTTCTTC.